These T cell receptor beta chains were read from a single sample in a study of radiotherapy plus CTLA-4 blockade in lung cancer. Here immunoSEQ multiplex PCR was the method, and the copy in TCRdb shows in-frame clones only, minus some. The table includes tens of thousands of clones, roughly 90% detected once. Specimen: peripheral blood, collected from a patient treated with radiotherapy plus ipilimumab. All receptors derive from a human donor with non-small cell lung cancer whose response to radiotherapy plus ipilimumab could not be evaluated. Both conserved end residues are part of each CDR3. Fields, in order: V gene, J gene, D gene, clone size, CDR3 protein, CDR3 DNA. D genes are given only for firm matches. Some rows have no size entry. The others give once, few or many, or a class for an expanded clone.

V: TRBV6-6
J: TRBJ2-3
D: TRBD2
size: -
CDR3: CASTNGRLTDTQYF
DNA: TGTGCCAGCACCAACGGGAGGTTGACAGATACGCAGTATTTT

V: TRBV5-1
J: TRBJ2-5
D: -
size: -
CDR3: CASSLAPSRGETQYF
DNA: TGCGCCAGCAGCTTGGCCCCGTCAAGGGGCGAGACCCAGTACTTC

V: TRBV18
J: TRBJ2-2
D: -
size: -
CDR3: CASSPNSPVAGELFF
DNA: TGTGCCAGCTCACCAAACTCTCCGGTGGCCGGGGAGCTGTTTTTT

V: TRBV5-1
J: TRBJ2-5
D: TRBD1
size: -
CDR3: CASSMGQTETQYF
DNA: TGCGCCAGCAGCATGGGACAGACAGAGACCCAGTACTTC

V: TRBV6-1
J: TRBJ2-5
D: TRBD1
size: -
CDR3: CASSEGTGIGETQYF
DNA: TGTGCCAGCAGTGAAGGGACAGGGATAGGGGAGACCCAGTACTTC

V: TRBV11-3
J: TRBJ2-3
D: TRBD2
size: -
CDR3: CASSPGTSGGARRADTQYF
DNA: TGTGCCAGCAGCCCCGGGACTAGCGGGGGGGCCCGCAGAGCAGATACGCAGTATTTT

V: TRBV6-1
J: TRBJ1-2
D: -
size: -
CDR3: CASSELGHRFNYGYTF
DNA: TGTGCCAGCAGTGAATTGGGACACCGCTTTAACTATGGCTACACCTTC

V: TRBV7-9
J: TRBJ2-2
D: -
size: -
CDR3: CASSFRVTGELFF
DNA: TGTGCCAGCAGCTTCAGGGTTACCGGGGAGCTGTTTTTT

V: TRBV2
J: TRBJ2-3
D: -
size: -
CDR3: CASKESTDTQYF
DNA: TGTGCCAGCAAGGAGAGCACAGATACGCAGTATTTT

V: TRBV30
J: TRBJ2-7
D: -
size: -
CDR3: CAWSPGPPTTLYEQYF
DNA: TGTGCCTGGAGTCCGGGCCCCCCGACTACCCTCTACGAGCAGTACTTC

V: TRBV5-1
J: TRBJ2-3
D: TRBD2
size: once
CDR3: CASSHRGLAGGPSDTQYF
DNA: TGCGCCAGCAGCCACCGGGGACTAGCGGGAGGGCCGTCTGATACGCAGTATTTT

V: TRBV11-3
J: TRBJ2-7
D: TRBD2
size: -
CDR3: CASSLGGGSYEQYF
DNA: TGTGCCAGCAGCTTAGGGGGGGGTTCCTACGAGCAGTACTTC

V: TRBV6-6
J: TRBJ2-7
D: TRBD1
size: -
CDR3: CASRLTGGPSSYEQYF
DNA: TGTGCCAGCAGATTGACAGGGGGTCCTAGCTCCTACGAGCAGTACTTC

V: TRBV5-6
J: TRBJ2-7
D: -
size: few
CDR3: CASSLVDGGEQYF
DNA: TGTGCCAGCAGCTTGGTCGACGGGGGCGAGCAGTACTTC

V: TRBV9
J: TRBJ2-1
D: TRBD1
size: -
CDR3: CASSVTGGASSYNEQFF
DNA: TGTGCCAGCAGCGTAACAGGGGGCGCGAGTTCGTACAATGAGCAGTTCTTC

V: TRBV21-1
J: TRBJ1-1
D: -
size: -
CDR3: CASSKQGYGTEAFF
DNA: TGTGCCAGCAGCAAGCAGGGGTACGGTACTGAAGCTTTCTTT